This is a list of T cell receptor beta chains from one sample in a study of vaccination and CD4 T cells after COVID-19. TCRdb reprocessed the PCR reads with MiXCR, giving one entry per CDR3 protein. The data contain 23,000 or so distinct CDR3 sequences, about 40% of them singletons. For these receptors, no antigen is known. The material sequenced was CD4+ T cells from blood, cultured in vitro, taken about 7 months after SARS-CoV-2 vaccination. The receptors originated from a human donor who had recovered from COVID-19. CDR3s include the opening cysteine and the closing phenylalanine or tryptophan. D genes are given only for firm matches. Clone sizes are given selectively: once, few, many, or a class where the clone is expanded.

v_gene	j_gene	d_gene	abundance	CDR3nt	CDR3aa
TRBV25-1	TRBJ2-7	TRBD1	NA	TGTGCCAGCCGGGACAGGGCTTCGTATGAGCAGTACTTC	CASRDRASYEQYF
TRBV6-5	TRBJ2-5	NA	NA	TGTGCCAGCAGTTACTCGAGGGGGGTTGAGACCCAGTACTTC	CASSYSRGVETQYF
TRBV20-1	TRBJ1-1	NA	NA	TGCAGTGCCTCCATTACTTGGAACACTGAAGCTTTCTTT	CSASITWNTEAFF
TRBV7-6	TRBJ2-1	NA	NA	TGTGCCAGCAGCTCCGGGGGCGCCTCCTACAATGAGCAGTTCTTC	CASSSGGASYNEQFF
TRBV29-1	TRBJ2-1	TRBD2	NA	TGCAGCGTGGCACAGGGTAGCGGGAGGTACAATGAGCAGTTCTTC	CSVAQGSGRYNEQFF
TRBV20-1	TRBJ2-7	TRBD2	NA	TGCAGTGCTCCTCCTAGCGGGAACTCCTACGAGCAGTACTTC	CSAPPSGNSYEQYF
TRBV20-1	TRBJ2-7	TRBD2	NA	TGCAGTGCTAGAGAATTAACTAGCGGGCATTACGAGCAGTACTTC	CSARELTSGHYEQYF
TRBV2	TRBJ1-6	NA	few	TGTGCCAGCAGTGGTTCTTCACCCCTCCACTTT	CASSGSSPLHF
TRBV15	TRBJ2-5	NA	NA	TGTGCCACCAGCAGAGTTCAGGGACGAGAGACCCAGTACTTC	CATSRVQGRETQYF
TRBV7-9	TRBJ1-6	NA	few	TGTGCCAGCAGCTTAGGTCAGGGATCCTATAATTCACCCCTCCACTTT	CASSLGQGSYNSPLHF
TRBV20-1	TRBJ2-5	TRBD2	NA	TGCAGTGCTCGGGCTAGCGGGAGACGGGTGGTGGTAGAGACCCAGTACTTC	CSARASGRRVVVETQYF
TRBV7-2	TRBJ2-4	TRBD2	NA	TGTGCCAGCAGCAAATATAGCGGGAGGGCCGGAAACATTCAGTACTTC	CASSKYSGRAGNIQYF
TRBV19	TRBJ1-2	NA	once	TGTGCCAGTAGTATCGAGGGACGGCGTGGCTACACCTTC	CASSIEGRRGYTF
TRBV15	TRBJ2-3	NA	NA	TGTGCCACCAGCAGAGGGGGGCCCACAGATACGCAGTATTTT	CATSRGGPTDTQYF
TRBV27	TRBJ1-6	NA	NA	TGTGCCAGCAGTCCCAGGACAGCGACTCTTCAATCCCTCCACTTT	CASSPRTATLQSLHF
TRBV6-1	TRBJ2-7	TRBD1	few	TGTGCCAGCAGCGACAGGGAAAAGGGGCAGTACTTC	CASSDREKGQYF
TRBV18	TRBJ2-2	NA	NA	TGTGCCAGCTCACCACAGAACACCGGGGAGCTGTTTTTT	CASSPQNTGELFF
TRBV19	TRBJ2-5	TRBD2	NA	TGTGCCAGTAGTATCCTCGGGTCCGCTAGCGGGAGCGGAGAGACCCAGTACTTC	CASSILGSASGSGETQYF
TRBV20-1	TRBJ2-1	NA	NA	TGCAGTGCTACTGCAACTTACAATGAGCAGTTCTTC	CSATATYNEQFF
TRBV9	TRBJ2-5	TRBD2	few	TGTGCCAGCAGCGTAGGGGGAGGGGCCGAGGAGACCCAGTACTTC	CASSVGGGAEETQYF
TRBV24-1	TRBJ2-2	NA	NA	TGTGCCACCAGTAACGGTAACAGCGCGGACACCGGGGAGCTGTTTTTT	CATSNGNSADTGELFF
TRBV7-8	TRBJ2-7	NA	NA	TGTGCCAGCAGCTTAACAGCCTACGAGCAGTACTTC	CASSLTAYEQYF
TRBV27	TRBJ2-3	TRBD2	NA	TGTGCCACCGCAGGACTAGCGGTGAAGGGAGATACGCAGTATTTT	CATAGLAVKGDTQYF
TRBV7-9	TRBJ2-5	NA	NA	TGTGCCAGCAGCCCACCCATTATAGATAGGGAGGAGACCCAGTACTTC	CASSPPIIDREETQYF
TRBV7-3	TRBJ2-5	NA	few	TGTGCCAGCGCTCGGGGGCAACAAGAGACCCAGTACTTC	CASARGQQETQYF
TRBV6-1	TRBJ1-6	TRBD1	NA	TGTGCCAGCACACGAACAGGGGGCGGTTCACCCCTCCACTTT	CASTRTGGGSPLHF
TRBV10-3	TRBJ2-5	TRBD2	NA	TGTGCCATTCGTCCTAGCGGAAACAGAGGGAGCGAGACCCAGTACTTC	CAIRPSGNRGSETQYF
TRBV6-2/TRBV6-3	TRBJ2-7	TRBD2	NA	TGTGCCAGCAGTAATCCGCCCACTAGCGGGAGGAGGGAGCAGTACTTC	CASSNPPTSGRREQYF
TRBV10-1	TRBJ2-2	NA	NA	TGCGCCAGCAGTGAGTCTGGGACCGGGGAGCTGTTTTTT	CASSESGTGELFF
TRBV5-4	TRBJ2-5	NA	NA	TGTGCCAGCAGCAAGAACGAGCAAGAGACCCAGTACTTC	CASSKNEQETQYF
TRBV4-1	TRBJ2-7	NA	NA	TGCGCCAGCAGCACTACTGGGACCCGAGGGTACGAGCAGTACTTC	CASSTTGTRGYEQYF
TRBV15	TRBJ2-7	NA	NA	TGTGCCACCAGCAGAGACCGGGGATGGGAGCAGTACTTC	CATSRDRGWEQYF
TRBV20-1	TRBJ2-1	TRBD2	NA	TGCAGTGCACTCGGACTAGCGGGAGGGAGCTCCTACAATGAGCAGTTCTTC	CSALGLAGGSSYNEQFF
TRBV15	TRBJ1-5	NA	NA	TGTGCCACCAGCAGCGTATGGGCAGCCGATCAGCCCCAGCATTTT	CATSSVWAADQPQHF
TRBV20-1	TRBJ2-6	NA	few	TGCAGTGCCCCCACTTCTGGGGCCAACGTCCTGACTTTC	CSAPTSGANVLTF
TRBV7-3	TRBJ2-7	TRBD2	NA	TGTGCCAGCAGATCCGGGACTAGCGGGACCTACGAGCAGTACTTC	CASRSGTSGTYEQYF
TRBV20-1	TRBJ1-6	NA	NA	TGCAGTGCTAGAGCCTTTCACCCAGGGAGCTCCTATAATTCACCCCTCCACTTT	CSARAFHPGSSYNSPLHF
TRBV27	TRBJ2-5	NA	NA	TGTGCCAGCAGACCTCACAGTGGCGGCGGGGAGACCCAGTACTTC	CASRPHSGGGETQYF
TRBV7-9	TRBJ2-7	TRBD2	NA	TGTGCCAGCAGCTTAGCGGGGACTAGCGGCTACGAGCAGTACTTC	CASSLAGTSGYEQYF
TRBV18	TRBJ1-5	TRBD1	NA	TGTGCCAGCTCACCGTCAGGGGGTAATCAGCCCCAGCATTTT	CASSPSGGNQPQHF
TRBV7-9	TRBJ1-2	NA	NA	TGTGCCAGCAGCTTAGACGGGGGTGGCTACACCTTC	CASSLDGGGYTF
TRBV20-1	TRBJ2-2	NA	few	TGCAGTGCTCCACGGCCTAACTTTGGGGAGCTGTTTTTT	CSAPRPNFGELFF
TRBV6-1	TRBJ1-5	TRBD1	few	TGTGCCAGCAGTGGACAGGGGCGGTCCCAGCCCCAGCATTTT	CASSGQGRSQPQHF
TRBV5-8	TRBJ2-7	NA	few	TGTGCCAGCAGCTGGGGGACGGTCTCCTACGAGCAGTACTTC	CASSWGTVSYEQYF
TRBV25-1	TRBJ2-2	NA	NA	TGTGCCACCTCGCGAGGCCGAATGGGGGGCCCCGGGGAGCTGTTTTTT	CATSRGRMGGPGELFF
TRBV7-3	TRBJ2-2	TRBD2	NA	TGTGCCAGCAGCTTAGTCAGCGGGAGCTACGGGGAGCTGTTTTTT	CASSLVSGSYGELFF
TRBV20-1	TRBJ2-5	NA	NA	TGCAGTGCTAGGAGAGAGGCCCAAGAGACCCAGTACTTC	CSARREAQETQYF
TRBV6-1	TRBJ2-7	NA	NA	TGTGCCAGCAGCGTCGCCAGCTCCTACGAGCAGTACTTC	CASSVASSYEQYF
TRBV7-9	TRBJ1-1	NA	NA	TGTGCCAGCAGCCCCTCGGGGGCGGATAACACTGAAGCTTTCTTT	CASSPSGADNTEAFF
TRBV20-1	TRBJ2-7	NA	once	TGCAGTGCTAAAGGGTCAGGTGGTCTCGAGCAGTACTTC	CSAKGSGGLEQYF
TRBV28	TRBJ2-5	NA	few	TGTGCCAGCAGTTTGCCCGGGACTGAACAAGAGACCCAGTACTTC	CASSLPGTEQETQYF
TRBV7-8	TRBJ1-2	TRBD1	NA	TGTGCCAGCAGCTTAGCGCCCGGACAGGGCTATGGCTACACCTTC	CASSLAPGQGYGYTF
TRBV25-1	TRBJ1-5	NA	NA	TGTGCCAGCGCCCCCCCCGGGGAAGTGCAGCCCCAGCATTTT	CASAPPGEVQPQHF
TRBV28	TRBJ2-7	TRBD2	NA	TGTGCCAGCAGTTTAAGGAGGGAGGGCCTCGACGAGCAGTACTTC	CASSLRREGLDEQYF
TRBV20-1	TRBJ2-1	NA	NA	TGCAGTGCTAGTAGGATAAGCTCCTACAATGAGCAGTTCTTC	CSASRISSYNEQFF
TRBV7-2	TRBJ2-3	NA	NA	TGTGCCAGCAGCTTTAGTAGTTTCACAGATACGCAGTATTTT	CASSFSSFTDTQYF
TRBV6-1	TRBJ2-6	TRBD2	NA	TGTGCCAGCAGCCCACTAGCGGGACTCTCTGGGGCCAACGTCCTGACTTTC	CASSPLAGLSGANVLTF
TRBV7-9	TRBJ2-7	NA	NA	TGTGCCAGCAGCCCCGTTGGTGACGACGAGCAGTACTTC	CASSPVGDDEQYF
TRBV6-1	TRBJ1-5	NA	few	TGTGCCAGCAGCCGGCAGGGCGGGCAGCCCCAGCATTTT	CASSRQGGQPQHF
TRBV12-3/TRBV12-4	TRBJ1-2	TRBD1	few	TGTGCCAGCAGTACGGGACAGACAAATGGCTACACCTTC	CASSTGQTNGYTF